These T cell receptor beta chains were read from a single sample in a study of Ad26.COV2.S vaccination and SARS-CoV-2 variants. The table came from immunoSEQ multiplex PCR; TCRdb's copy has only in-frame clones and leaves some out. Of about 480,000 clones detected, roughly 89% appear once; the ten largest clones hold 13%. The sequencing used peripheral blood, collected in a trial of Ad26.COV2.S vaccine versus placebo. These receptors were taken from a person aged 18-60 years who received the Ad26.COV2.S COVID-19 vaccine or a placebo. Both conserved end residues are part of each CDR3. A D gene is named only where the DNA matches it firmly. Clone sizes are given selectively: once, few, many, or a class where the clone is expanded.

J gene: TRBJ2-1
D gene: -
V gene: TRBV7-2
clone size: -
CDR3 DNA: TGTGCCAGCAGCCCCATGACGGGGCAGTTCTTC
CDR3 protein: CASSPMTGQFF

J gene: TRBJ2-1
D gene: -
V gene: TRBV29-1
clone size: -
CDR3 DNA: TGCAGCGTTAAGCAGGGCTCCTACAATGAGCAGTTCTTC
CDR3 protein: CSVKQGSYNEQFF

J gene: TRBJ2-7
D gene: -
V gene: TRBV6-5
clone size: -
CDR3 DNA: TGTGCCAGCAGTTACTTCGGGTACGAGCAGTACTTC
CDR3 protein: CASSYFGYEQYF

J gene: TRBJ1-1
D gene: TRBD1
V gene: TRBV5-1
clone size: -
CDR3 DNA: TGCGCCAGCAGCACGGACAGGGGGGTCACTGAAGCTTTCTTT
CDR3 protein: CASSTDRGVTEAFF

J gene: TRBJ2-3
D gene: TRBD2
V gene: TRBV29-1
clone size: -
CDR3 DNA: TGCAGCGTTGCGGCTAGCGGAAGATACACAGATACGCAGTATTTT
CDR3 protein: CSVAASGRYTDTQYF

J gene: TRBJ1-3
D gene: -
V gene: TRBV18
clone size: -
CDR3 DNA: TGTGCCAGCTCACCGGGGATTGGTCGGGGAAGCTCTGGAAACACCATATATTTT
CDR3 protein: CASSPGIGRGSSGNTIYF

J gene: TRBJ1-4
D gene: TRBD1
V gene: TRBV6-5
clone size: -
CDR3 DNA: TGTGCCAGCAGGCCCACGGGACAGGGTATCGAAAAACTGTTTTTT
CDR3 protein: CASRPTGQGIEKLFF

J gene: TRBJ2-5
D gene: TRBD1
V gene: TRBV6-2/TRBV6-3
clone size: -
CDR3 DNA: TGTGCCAGCAGTTATCTGACAGGGCCGAGGGAGACCCAGTACTTC
CDR3 protein: CASSYLTGPRETQYF

J gene: TRBJ2-7
D gene: TRBD2
V gene: TRBV28
clone size: -
CDR3 DNA: TGTGCCAGCAGTGGGCTTGGGCGGGAGGGCTACGAGCAGTACTTC
CDR3 protein: CASSGLGREGYEQYF

J gene: TRBJ2-6
D gene: -
V gene: TRBV7-8
clone size: once
CDR3 DNA: TGTGCCAGCAGCACCCCCTCTGGGGCCAACGTCCTGACTTTC
CDR3 protein: CASSTPSGANVLTF

J gene: TRBJ2-3
D gene: -
V gene: TRBV7-3
clone size: -
CDR3 DNA: TGTGCCAGCAGCAAATCCCCCGCCGACAGGTTTAGCACAGATACGCAGTATTTT
CDR3 protein: CASSKSPADRFSTDTQYF

J gene: TRBJ1-1
D gene: -
V gene: TRBV28
clone size: -
CDR3 DNA: TGTGCCAGCAGTTTATCGGGGACCGGGGAGACTGAAGCTTTCTTT
CDR3 protein: CASSLSGTGETEAFF

J gene: TRBJ2-2
D gene: -
V gene: TRBV11-2
clone size: once
CDR3 DNA: TGTGCCAGCAGCCCTATCCGGAGGGGGGAGCTGTTTTTT
CDR3 protein: CASSPIRRGELFF

J gene: TRBJ2-7
D gene: -
V gene: TRBV2
clone size: few
CDR3 DNA: TGTGCCAGCAAATCCACTACCTACGAGCAGTACTTC
CDR3 protein: CASKSTTYEQYF

J gene: TRBJ2-1
D gene: -
V gene: TRBV27
clone size: -
CDR3 DNA: TGTGCCACTCGGAGGGCCCTGGTAAATGAGCAGTTCTTC
CDR3 protein: CATRRALVNEQFF

J gene: TRBJ2-3
D gene: -
V gene: TRBV20-1
clone size: -
CDR3 DNA: TGCAGTGCTAGTCTAGCGTTAGGCTCGCAGTATTTT
CDR3 protein: CSASLALGSQYF

J gene: TRBJ2-1
D gene: -
V gene: TRBV5-6
clone size: -
CDR3 DNA: TGTGCCAGCAGCCCCCCTCTATGGGATCATTACAATGAGCAGTTCTTC
CDR3 protein: CASSPPLWDHYNEQFF

J gene: TRBJ2-7
D gene: -
V gene: TRBV5-1
clone size: -
CDR3 DNA: TGCGCCAGCGGGGCTAGCTCCTACGAGCAGTACTTC
CDR3 protein: CASGASSYEQYF

J gene: TRBJ1-6
D gene: -
V gene: TRBV6-2/TRBV6-3
clone size: -
CDR3 DNA: TGTGCCAGCAGTCCGGACTGGAGCTCCTATAATTCACCCCTCCACTTT
CDR3 protein: CASSPDWSSYNSPLHF

J gene: TRBJ2-2
D gene: -
V gene: TRBV3-1/TRBV3-2
clone size: -
CDR3 DNA: TGTGCCAGCAACCGCGCGGGGGAGCTGTTTTTT
CDR3 protein: CASNRAGELFF

J gene: TRBJ2-3
D gene: -
V gene: TRBV9
clone size: -
CDR3 DNA: TGTGCCAGCAGCGTAGGTAAAGCGTCTAGCACAGATACGCAGTATTTT
CDR3 protein: CASSVGKASSTDTQYF

J gene: TRBJ2-5
D gene: TRBD2
V gene: TRBV27
clone size: -
CDR3 DNA: TGTGCCAGCAGTCCTGGGACTAGCGGAGCCAAAGAGACCCAGTACTTC
CDR3 protein: CASSPGTSGAKETQYF

J gene: TRBJ1-1
D gene: -
V gene: TRBV7-2
clone size: few
CDR3 DNA: TGTGCCAGCAGCTTAGTGCGGGGGACCACTGAAGCTTTCTTT
CDR3 protein: CASSLVRGTTEAFF

J gene: TRBJ2-5
D gene: -
V gene: TRBV30
clone size: -
CDR3 DNA: TGTGCCTGGGGAAGGGTCAGTGGGACACAAGAGACCCAGTACTTC
CDR3 protein: CAWGRVSGTQETQYF

J gene: TRBJ2-1
D gene: -
V gene: TRBV10-3
clone size: once
CDR3 DNA: TGTGCCATCAGAAAAGAATACAATGAGCAGTTCTTC
CDR3 protein: CAIRKEYNEQFF

J gene: TRBJ2-7
D gene: -
V gene: TRBV6-1
clone size: -
CDR3 DNA: TGTGCCAGCAGTGAACGATTCTACGAGCAGTACTTC
CDR3 protein: CASSERFYEQYF

J gene: TRBJ2-7
D gene: -
V gene: TRBV7-2
clone size: -
CDR3 DNA: TGTGCCAGCAGCGAATCGCGTTGGCGGGAAGTCTACGAGCAGTACTTC
CDR3 protein: CASSESRWREVYEQYF

J gene: TRBJ2-7
D gene: -
V gene: TRBV7-8
clone size: -
CDR3 DNA: TGTGCCAGCAGCTTACTGGGCTCGGGGTCCGAGCAGTACTTC
CDR3 protein: CASSLLGSGSEQYF

J gene: TRBJ1-3
D gene: -
V gene: TRBV29-1
clone size: -
CDR3 DNA: TGCAGCGCCGGCGAGGGAGCAACCTCTGGAAACACCATATATTTT
CDR3 protein: CSAGEGATSGNTIYF

J gene: TRBJ1-2
D gene: TRBD1
V gene: TRBV28
clone size: -
CDR3 DNA: TGTGCCAGCAGTATAGGACAGGGGAACTATGGCTACACCTTC
CDR3 protein: CASSIGQGNYGYTF

J gene: TRBJ1-6
D gene: -
V gene: TRBV18
clone size: -
CDR3 DNA: TGTGCCAGCTCACAAAGGGCGGACAGCTATTCACCCCTCCACTTT
CDR3 protein: CASSQRADSYSPLHF

J gene: TRBJ1-5
D gene: TRBD1
V gene: TRBV19
clone size: -
CDR3 DNA: TGTGCCAGTAGTATTGGGGACAGCCGCAATCAGCCCCAGCATTTT
CDR3 protein: CASSIGDSRNQPQHF

J gene: TRBJ2-7
D gene: -
V gene: TRBV28
clone size: -
CDR3 DNA: TGTGCCAGCAGTTCTCCGACAGTTGCCTCTACTGCGGGCACTACCTTC
CDR3 protein: CASSSPTVASTAGTTF

J gene: TRBJ2-3
D gene: TRBD2
V gene: TRBV9
clone size: -
CDR3 DNA: TGTGCCAGCAGCGCCCTGGTTCTAGCGGGGTCCACAGATACGCAGTATTTT
CDR3 protein: CASSALVLAGSTDTQYF

J gene: TRBJ2-2
D gene: -
V gene: TRBV27
clone size: -
CDR3 DNA: TGTGCCAGCAGGACTAGTTTTGTTCCCGGGGAGCTGTTTTTT
CDR3 protein: CASRTSFVPGELFF

J gene: TRBJ2-1
D gene: -
V gene: TRBV19
clone size: -
CDR3 DNA: TGTGCCAGTAGTATAGGGGGAGTAGGCAATGAGCAGTTCTTC
CDR3 protein: CASSIGGVGNEQFF

J gene: TRBJ2-3
D gene: TRBD2
V gene: TRBV4-3
clone size: -
CDR3 DNA: TGCGCCAGCAGCCAAGAGGGCCGGCTAGCGGGAACAGATACGCAGTATTTT
CDR3 protein: CASSQEGRLAGTDTQYF

J gene: TRBJ2-1
D gene: -
V gene: TRBV7-2
clone size: -
CDR3 DNA: TGTGCCAGCAGCTTAGCGGGTAGCGGACCCTACAATGAGCAGTTCTTC
CDR3 protein: CASSLAGSGPYNEQFF

J gene: TRBJ2-5
D gene: TRBD1
V gene: TRBV7-2
clone size: -
CDR3 DNA: TGTGCCAGCAGCTTCGGCAGGGGGCAAGAGACCCAGTACTTC
CDR3 protein: CASSFGRGQETQYF

J gene: TRBJ2-3
D gene: -
V gene: TRBV3-1/TRBV3-2
clone size: -
CDR3 DNA: TGTGCCAGCAGCGGGGGGCGGACAGATACGCAGTATTTT
CDR3 protein: CASSGGRTDTQYF

J gene: TRBJ2-1
D gene: TRBD2
V gene: TRBV5-4
clone size: -
CDR3 DNA: TGTGCCAGCAGCTTGCTTCGGACTAGCGGGAGTTTTGAGCAGTTCTTC
CDR3 protein: CASSLLRTSGSFEQFF

J gene: TRBJ1-1
D gene: -
V gene: TRBV12-3/TRBV12-4
clone size: -
CDR3 DNA: TGTGCCAGCAGCCCGGTTTGGGCTGAAGCTTTCTTT
CDR3 protein: CASSPVWAEAFF

J gene: TRBJ1-1
D gene: -
V gene: TRBV12-3/TRBV12-4
clone size: -
CDR3 DNA: TGTGCCAGCAGTTTTGGGAACACTGAAGCTTTCTTT
CDR3 protein: CASSFGNTEAFF